Sequencing of this TCR beta chain was carried out in a study of vaccination and CD4 T cells after COVID-19. The CDR3 spans 13 residues. Trimming shortened V by 3 bases and J by 5 bases, and 9 bases separated the two germline ends. Germline CDR1 and CDR2: KGHDR and SFDVKD. This clonotype was detected only a few times. Its matching antigen is unknown. An Oncomine TCR Beta short-read assay was used to sequence the DNA from cultured CD4+ T cells. From the PCR reads, TCRdb called clonotypes with MiXCR, one entry per CDR3 protein. Of roughly 9,800 distinct CDR3 sequences detected, 59% appear once; the ten largest clones hold approximately 16%. Treatment indicated: roughly 10-day PBMC culture with coronavirus spike peptide pools or control peptides (ViraFEST assay).

Sequencing was carried out using CD4+ T cells from blood, cultured in vitro. This clonotype was sampled from a human donor who had recovered from COVID-19. The genes are TRBV24-1 and TRBJ1-2; D remains unclear. CDR3 region: CATSDALGYGYTF. In nucleotides, the CDR3 is TGTGCCACCAGTGATGCCCTCGGGTATGGCTACACCTTC.